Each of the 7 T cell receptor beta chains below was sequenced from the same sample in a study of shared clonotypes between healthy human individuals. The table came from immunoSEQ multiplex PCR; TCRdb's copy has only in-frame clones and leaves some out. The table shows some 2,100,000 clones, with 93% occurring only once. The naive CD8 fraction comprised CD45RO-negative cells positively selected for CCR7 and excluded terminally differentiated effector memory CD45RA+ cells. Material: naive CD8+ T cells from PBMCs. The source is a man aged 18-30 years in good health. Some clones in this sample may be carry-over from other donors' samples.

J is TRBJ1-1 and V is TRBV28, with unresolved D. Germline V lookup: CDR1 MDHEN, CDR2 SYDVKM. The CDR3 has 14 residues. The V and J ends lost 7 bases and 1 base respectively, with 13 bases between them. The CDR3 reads CASNYLTENTEAFF. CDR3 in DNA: TGTGCCAGCAACTATCTTACAGAGAACACTGAAGCTTTCTTT.

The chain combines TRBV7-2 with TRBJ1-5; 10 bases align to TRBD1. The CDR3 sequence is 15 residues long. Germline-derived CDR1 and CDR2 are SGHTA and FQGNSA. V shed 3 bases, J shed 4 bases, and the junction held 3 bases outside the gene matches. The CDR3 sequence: CASSLTGGRNQPQHF. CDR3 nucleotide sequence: TGTGCCAGCAGCTTGACAGGGGGCAGGAATCAGCCCCAGCATTTT.

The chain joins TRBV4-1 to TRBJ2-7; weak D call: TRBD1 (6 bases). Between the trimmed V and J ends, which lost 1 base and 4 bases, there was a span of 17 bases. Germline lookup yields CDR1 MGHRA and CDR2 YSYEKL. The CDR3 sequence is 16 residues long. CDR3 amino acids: CASSQANRVPDYEQYF. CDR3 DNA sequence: TGCGCCAGCAGCCAAGCTAACAGGGTTCCCGATTACGAGCAGTACTTC.

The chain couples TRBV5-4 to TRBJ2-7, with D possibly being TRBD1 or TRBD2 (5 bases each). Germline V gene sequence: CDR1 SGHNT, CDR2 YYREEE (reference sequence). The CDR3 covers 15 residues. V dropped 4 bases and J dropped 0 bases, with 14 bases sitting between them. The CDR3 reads CASSIRDGASYEQYF. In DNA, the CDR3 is TGTGCCAGCAGCATCCGGGACGGTGCCTCCTACGAGCAGTACTTC.

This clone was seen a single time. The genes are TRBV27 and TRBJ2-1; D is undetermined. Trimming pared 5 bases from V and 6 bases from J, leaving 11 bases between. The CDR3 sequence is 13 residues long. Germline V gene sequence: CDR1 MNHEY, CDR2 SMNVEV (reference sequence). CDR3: CASSIASFNEQFF. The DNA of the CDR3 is TGTGCCAGCAGTATCGCCAGTTTCAATGAGCAGTTCTTC.

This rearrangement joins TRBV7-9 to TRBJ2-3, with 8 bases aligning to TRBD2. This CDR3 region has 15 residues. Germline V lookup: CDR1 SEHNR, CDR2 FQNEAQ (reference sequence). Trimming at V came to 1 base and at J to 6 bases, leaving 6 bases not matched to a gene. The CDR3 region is CASSLEAGGVDTQYF. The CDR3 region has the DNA TGTGCCAGCAGCTTAGAAGCCGGGGGGGTGGATACGCAGTATTTT.

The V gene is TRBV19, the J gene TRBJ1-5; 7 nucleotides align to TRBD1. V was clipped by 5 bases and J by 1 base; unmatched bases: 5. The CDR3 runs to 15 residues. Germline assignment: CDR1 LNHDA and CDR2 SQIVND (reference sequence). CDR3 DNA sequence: TGTGCCAGTAGTTTACAGGGGAAGAGCAATCAGCCCCAGCATTTT. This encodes CASSLQGKSNQPQHF.